The clone carrying this T cell receptor (beta chain) was seen a handful of times. As yet, its antigen is unknown. The germline CDR1 and CDR2 sequences are DFQATT and SNEGSKA (reference sequence). V dropped 0 bases and J dropped 2; count of bases not matched to a gene: 16. The CDR3 has 20 residues. Findings and limits, study-wide: In terms of TCR gene usage, tumor memory CD4+ T cells clustered together with blood and lymph node memory CD4+ cells, as well as with lymph node naive CD4+ cells. Tumor-infiltrating Treg TCR alpha and beta sequences overlapped most with tumor naive CD4+ T cells, then blood naive.

Semi-nested PCR with Nested Universal Primer A followed constant-region reverse priming of full-length variable regions. TCRdb fed the 5' RACE reads into MiXCR, producing one record per CDR3 protein. Of 25,000 to 35,000 distinct CDR3 sequences in the sample, around 22% are singletons; the top ten hold approximately 4%. The chain joins TRBV20-1 to TRBJ1-5; 10 positions match TRBD1. The clonotype comes from a female donor with breast cancer. The sequencing input was memory CD4+ T cells sorted from blood. The subset is: memory CD4+ T cells, CD4+CD45RO+CD25-. This CDR3 reads CSARDLDRDRGGIGNQPQHF. CDR3 DNA sequence: TGCAGTGCTAGAGACCTAGACCGGGACAGGGGAGGAATAGGCAATCAGCCCCAGCATTTT.